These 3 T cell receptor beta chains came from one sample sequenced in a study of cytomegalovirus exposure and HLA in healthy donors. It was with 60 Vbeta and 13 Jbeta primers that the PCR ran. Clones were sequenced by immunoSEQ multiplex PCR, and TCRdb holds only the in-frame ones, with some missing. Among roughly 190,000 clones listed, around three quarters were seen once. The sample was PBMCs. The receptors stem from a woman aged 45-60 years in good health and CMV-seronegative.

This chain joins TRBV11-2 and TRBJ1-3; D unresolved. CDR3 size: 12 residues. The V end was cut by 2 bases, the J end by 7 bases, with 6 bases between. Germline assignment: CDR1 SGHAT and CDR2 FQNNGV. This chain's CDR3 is CASSLSRNTIYF. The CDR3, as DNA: TGTGCCAGCAGCTTAAGTCGGAACACCATATATTTT.

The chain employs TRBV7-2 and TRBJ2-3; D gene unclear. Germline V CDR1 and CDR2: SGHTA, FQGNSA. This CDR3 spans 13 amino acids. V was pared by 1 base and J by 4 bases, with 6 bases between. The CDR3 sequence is CASSLGSPDTQYF. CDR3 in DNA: TGTGCCAGCAGCTTAGGTAGTCCAGATACGCAGTATTTT.

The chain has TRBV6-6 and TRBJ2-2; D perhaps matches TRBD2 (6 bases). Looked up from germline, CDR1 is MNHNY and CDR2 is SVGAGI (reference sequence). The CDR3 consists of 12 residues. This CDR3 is CAAGSRNGELFF. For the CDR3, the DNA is TGTGCGGCCGGGAGTAGGAACGGGGAGCTGTTTTTT.